This T cell receptor beta chain comes out of a study of metastatic and nonmetastatic thyroid tumors. This clone was found a few times. TCRdb re-called the PCR reads with MiXCR. The sample includes just over 20,000 clones, more than 35% of them seen just once. Germline V gives CDR1 WSHSY, CDR2 SAAADI. The CDR3 consists of 15 residues. The V and J ends lost 6 bases and 3 bases, in that order; junction bases with no gene match: 8. No patient received treatment before thyroid surgery. This rearrangement joins TRBV10-2 to TRBJ2-7; TRBD2 agrees at 10 bases. The clonotype comes from a female donor with papillary thyroid cancer or a benign thyroid nodule (not recorded which). Some clones in this sample may be carry-over from other donors' samples. The sample consisted of tumor tissue. The CDR3 DNA reads TGCGCCAGCAGGTCAGCGGGAGGGCCGGTCTACGAGCAGTACTTC. It yields the protein CASRSAGGPVYEQYF.